The rows below give T cell receptor beta chains drawn from one sample of a study of OX40 agonist ivuxolimab in advanced cancers. Sequencing used immunoSEQ multiplex PCR; TCRdb keeps in-frame clones, though not all of them. The table includes 65,000 to 75,000 clones, around 89% detected once. Sample: CD4+ or CD8+ T cells sorted from blood, taken in a trial of the OX40 agonist ivuxolimab. Source of these receptors: an adult with an advanced solid tumor such as melanoma, head and neck, liver or kidney cancer. The CDR3 runs from the conserved cysteine through the conserved F or W. D genes are given only for firm matches. A row's size may be missing; if present it is once, few, many or a size class.

TRBJ2-1,TRBD2,TRBV18,once,CASSPRGLAGKNEQFF,TGTGCCAGCTCACCTCGAGGACTAGCGGGAAAAAATGAGCAGTTCTTC
TRBJ2-5,TRBD2,TRBV7-3,-,CASSKLAGDEQYF,TGTGCCAGCAGCAAACTAGCGGGAGATGAGCAGTACTTC
TRBJ1-5,-,TRBV28,-,CASSSGSNQPQHF,TGTGCCAGCAGTTCCGGGTCTAATCAGCCCCAGCATTTT
TRBJ2-7,TRBD1,TRBV27,-,CASRFSGTASREQYF,TGTGCCAGCAGATTCTCCGGGACAGCCTCTCGAGAGCAGTACTTC
TRBJ1-1,-,TRBV13,-,CASSPRHGPMNTEAFF,TGTGCCAGCAGCCCCCGACACGGGCCTATGAACACTGAAGCTTTCTTT
TRBJ2-7,TRBD1,TRBV5-1,-,CASSLWTGRPSYEQYF,TGCGCCAGCAGCCTCTGGACAGGTCGACCCTCCTACGAGCAGTACTTC
TRBJ1-4,-,TRBV18,once,CASSPDRNEKLFF,TGTGCCAGCTCACCAGACAGGAATGAAAAACTGTTTTTT
TRBJ2-3,-,TRBV9,-,CASSSLATTDTQYF,TGTGCCAGCAGCTCTCTAGCGACCACAGATACGCAGTATTTT
TRBJ1-1,-,TRBV2,-,CASQIQWNTEAFF,TGTGCCAGCCAGATACAGTGGAACACTGAAGCTTTCTTT
TRBJ2-3,-,TRBV19,-,CASSIWDGGTDTQYF,TGTGCCAGTAGTATATGGGACGGAGGCACAGATACGCAGTATTTT
TRBJ2-5,-,TRBV19,-,CASSITQETQYF,TGTGCCAGTAGTATAACACAAGAGACCCAGTACTTC
TRBJ1-1,-,TRBV21-1,-,CASNGTAYTEAFF,TGTGCCAGCAACGGGACAGCGTACACTGAAGCTTTCTTT
TRBJ2-3,-,TRBV7-9,-,CASTPRGDTQYF,TGTGCCAGCACCCCACGCGGGGATACGCAGTATTTT
TRBJ2-2,TRBD2,TRBV14,-,CASSPREIGELFF,TGTGCCAGCAGCCCGCGGGAGATCGGGGAGCTGTTTTTT
TRBJ2-1,-,TRBV20-1,-,CSANSDEQFF,TGCAGTGCTAATAGCGATGAGCAGTTCTTC
TRBJ2-2,-,TRBV4-3,-,CASSKGGAGTGELFF,TGCGCCAGCAGCAAAGGGGGAGCGGGCACCGGGGAGCTGTTTTTT
TRBJ2-1,TRBD2,TRBV19,-,CASSPRLAGGTFYNEQFF,TGTGCCAGTAGCCCCCGGCTAGCGGGAGGCACCTTCTACAATGAGCAGTTCTTC
TRBJ2-2,-,TRBV7-6,-,CASSLESGELFF,TGTGCCAGCAGCTTAGAGAGCGGGGAGCTGTTTTTT
TRBJ2-7,TRBD2,TRBV6-1,-,CASSEKAGGPYEQYF,TGTGCCAGCAGTGAGAAGGCGGGAGGTCCTTACGAGCAGTACTTC
TRBJ2-7,-,TRBV15,-,CATSREGRGGREQYF,TGTGCCACCAGCAGAGAAGGCAGGGGGGGTCGGGAGCAGTACTTC
TRBJ2-3,-,TRBV9,once,CASSVGSSTTDTQYF,TGTGCCAGCAGCGTAGGGAGCAGTACCACAGATACGCAGTATTTT
TRBJ1-2,-,TRBV6-6,-,CASTSGAGYTF,TGTGCCAGCACCTCGGGGGCGGGCTACACCTTC
TRBJ2-3,-,TRBV6-5,-,CASSSGGIGTDTQYF,TGTGCCAGCAGTTCAGGCGGAATCGGGACAGATACGCAGTATTTT
TRBJ1-2,-,TRBV30,-,CAWSVRGTYGYTF,TGTGCCTGGAGTGTAAGGGGTACCTATGGCTACACCTTC
TRBJ2-7,TRBD2,TRBV28,-,CASKKRENSYEQYF,TGTGCCAGCAAGAAGCGGGAGAACTCCTACGAGCAGTACTTC
TRBJ2-1,TRBD2,TRBV5-1,-,CASSLGGSHYNEQFF,TGCGCCAGCTCCCTGGGCGGGAGTCACTACAATGAGCAGTTCTTC
TRBJ1-5,-,TRBV9,-,CASSLALNQPQHF,TGTGCCAGCAGCCTAGCCTTAAATCAGCCCCAGCATTTT
TRBJ1-5,TRBD1,TRBV7-9,-,CASSLAGQGNQPQHF,TGTGCCAGCAGCTTAGCGGGACAGGGCAATCAGCCCCAGCATTTT
TRBJ2-1,-,TRBV6-5,once,CASSRTGEQFF,TGTGCCAGCAGTCGGACCGGTGAGCAGTTCTTC
TRBJ2-3,-,TRBV9,-,CASSVNPPTSRGILSTDTQYF,TGTGCCAGCAGCGTAAACCCGCCCACCTCCCGAGGCATATTGAGCACAGATACGCAGTATTTT
TRBJ2-7,-,TRBV28,-,CASNGQGQGKYEQYF,TGTGCCAGCAATGGGCAGGGTCAAGGAAAATACGAGCAGTACTTC
TRBJ1-2,-,TRBV29-1,-,CSVESRVSRGYTF,TGCAGCGTTGAAAGCAGGGTTTCTCGAGGCTACACCTTC
TRBJ2-7,-,TRBV7-2,-,CASSLLALGEQYF,TGTGCCAGCAGCTTACTAGCGCTTGGCGAGCAGTACTTC
TRBJ1-6,-,TRBV2,few,CASSEMAGSRSPLHF,TGTGCCAGCAGTGAAATGGCAGGGTCGCGGTCACCCCTCCACTTT
TRBJ2-5,-,TRBV5-1,-,CASSPMGQTQYF,TGCGCCAGCAGCCCAATGGGACAGACCCAGTACTTC
TRBJ2-1,TRBD2,TRBV9,-,CASSVAATSGYNEQFF,TGTGCCAGCAGCGTAGCAGCGACTAGCGGCTACAATGAGCAGTTCTTC
TRBJ2-1,-,TRBV7-9,-,CASSSAIGQINEQFF,TGTGCCAGCAGCTCAGCGATAGGACAGATCAATGAGCAGTTCTTC
TRBJ2-3,TRBD1,TRBV9,once,CASSVAGGITDTQYF,TGTGCCAGCAGCGTAGCAGGGGGTATCACAGATACGCAGTATTTT
TRBJ2-1,-,TRBV6-1,-,CATRGGSDEQFF,TGTGCCACCAGGGGCGGGAGTGATGAGCAGTTCTTC
TRBJ1-5,-,TRBV19,-,CASSMLDSPYQPQHF,TGTGCCAGTAGTATGCTGGACAGTCCTTACCAGCCCCAGCATTTT
TRBJ2-3,TRBD1,TRBV7-3,once,CASSSSNRGLITTDTQYF,TGTGCCAGCAGCTCAAGTAACAGGGGGCTCATCACCACAGATACGCAGTATTTT
TRBJ1-2,-,TRBV11-2,few,CASSSPYYGYTF,TGTGCCAGCAGCTCCCCCTACTATGGCTACACCTTC
TRBJ2-5,-,TRBV19,-,CASSIDGGTRREETQYF,TGTGCCAGTAGTATAGATGGGGGGACACGAAGGGAAGAGACCCAGTACTTC
TRBJ2-3,TRBD2,TRBV29-1,-,CSVGLAERTDTQYF,TGCAGCGTTGGACTAGCGGAGCGCACAGATACGCAGTATTTT
TRBJ2-1,-,TRBV30,-,CAWSVLGQTGRSYNEQFF,TGTGCCTGGAGTGTATTGGGTCAGACGGGTCGCTCCTACAATGAGCAGTTCTTC
TRBJ2-2,-,TRBV15,-,CATSPRTPFIAGELFF,TGTGCCACCAGCCCCCGGACCCCTTTTATCGCCGGGGAGCTGTTTTTT
TRBJ1-1,-,TRBV6-5,-,CASSPQRTEAFF,TGTGCCAGCAGTCCCCAGAGGACTGAAGCTTTCTTT
TRBJ2-5,-,TRBV6-5,-,CASGSWGAKTQYF,TGTGCCAGCGGGTCCTGGGGAGCGAAGACCCAGTACTTC
TRBJ1-2,TRBD1,TRBV27,-,CASSLYRGDYGYTF,TGTGCCAGCAGTTTATACAGGGGAGACTATGGCTACACCTTC